This TCR beta chain was captured in a study of blood T cell repertoires in COVID-19. Methods used by the authors: Reference gene primer amplification yielded estimated nucleated cell counts. Repertoires were generated with immunoSEQ multiplex PCR, while TCRdb's copy carries only in-frame clones and drops some. That table supplies the V and J calls and clone size; D and trimming were determined from the DNA. The sample contains hundreds of thousands of clones, about nine tenths of which appear only once. V lost 4 bases and J lost 8, with 20 bases in between. This CDR3 contains 15 residues. Looked up from germline, CDR1 is SGHTS and CDR2 is YDEGEE.

The clonotype was recovered from an older woman with COVID-19, enrolled during active disease. The sample comprised peripheral blood. J is TRBJ2-3 and V is TRBV5-8; D is ambiguous. CDR3 DNA: TGTGCCAGCAGCCCTATCCCGGGTCCAGAAGGTACGCAGTATTTT. Translated: CASSPIPGPEGTQYF.